This TCR beta chain emerged from a study of shared clonotypes between healthy human individuals. CDR3 length equals 13 residues. Deep-level settings were used for running the assay. Each subset's genomic DNA was split evenly across several immunoSEQ plates. As originally analysed: ImmunoSEQ yielded junction-only sequences lacking quality scores, so filtering differed. Profiled with immunoSEQ multiplex PCR; TCRdb holds only in-frame clones, not every one. The V and J calls and clone size were taken over from that table, and D and trimming were inferred from the DNA. The sample lists 2 million to 2.5 million clones, about 92% occurring once. The donors, healthy adults who were HIV-negative, had experienced no recent acute infections or vaccinations.

This sequence joins TRBV21-1 and TRBJ2-1; the table's D call, TRBD2, has no DNA check behind it. TRBV21-1 is an annotated pseudogene. Sequencing was carried out using naive CD4+ T cells from PBMCs. Subset meaning: CD45RA+ positively selected. The source of this sequence is a man younger than 30 in good health. Some clones in this sample may be carry-over from other donors' samples. CDR3 in amino acids: CAQRTHRYNEQFF. The CDR3 nucleotides are TGTGCCCAGCGGACCCACCGCTACAATGAGCAGTTCTTC.